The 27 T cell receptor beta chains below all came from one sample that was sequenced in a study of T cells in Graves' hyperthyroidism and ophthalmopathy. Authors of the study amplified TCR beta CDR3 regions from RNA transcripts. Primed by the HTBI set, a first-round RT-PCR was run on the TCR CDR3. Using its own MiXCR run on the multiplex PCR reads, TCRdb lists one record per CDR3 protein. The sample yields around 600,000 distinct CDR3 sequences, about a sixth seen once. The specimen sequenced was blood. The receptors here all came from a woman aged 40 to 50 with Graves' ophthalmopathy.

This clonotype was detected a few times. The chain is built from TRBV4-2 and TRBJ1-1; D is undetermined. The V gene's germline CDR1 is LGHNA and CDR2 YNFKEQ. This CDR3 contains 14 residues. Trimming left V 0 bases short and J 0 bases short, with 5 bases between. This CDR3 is CASSQDSLNTEAFF. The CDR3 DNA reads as TGTGCCAGCAGCCAAGACAGTTTGAACACTGAAGCTTTCTTT.

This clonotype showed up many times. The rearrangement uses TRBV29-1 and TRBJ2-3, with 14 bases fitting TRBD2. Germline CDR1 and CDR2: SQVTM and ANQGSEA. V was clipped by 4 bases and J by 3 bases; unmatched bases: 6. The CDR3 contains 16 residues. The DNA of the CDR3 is TGCAGCGTTGGGGGACTAGCGGGGGTAAGAACAGATACGCAGTATTTT. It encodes CSVGGLAGVRTDTQYF.

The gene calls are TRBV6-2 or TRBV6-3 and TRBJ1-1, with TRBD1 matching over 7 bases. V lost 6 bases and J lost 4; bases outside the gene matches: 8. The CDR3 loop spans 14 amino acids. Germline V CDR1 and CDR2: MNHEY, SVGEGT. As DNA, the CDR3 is TGTGCCAGCAGACGTCCAGGGGGGGCCACTGAAGCTTTCTTT. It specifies CASRRPGGATEAFF.

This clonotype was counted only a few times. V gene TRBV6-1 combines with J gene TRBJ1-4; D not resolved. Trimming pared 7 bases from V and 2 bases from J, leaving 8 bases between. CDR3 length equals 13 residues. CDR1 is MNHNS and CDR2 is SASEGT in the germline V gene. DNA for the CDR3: TGTGCCAGCACCTCGACGACTAATGAAAAACTGTTTTTT. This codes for CASTSTTNEKLFF.

CDR3 in amino acids: CASSLRGAYDEQYF. The DNA for the CDR3 is TGTGCCAGCAGCTTACGGGGGGCGTATGACGAGCAGTACTTC. V is TRBV7-6 and J is TRBJ2-7, with D possibly being TRBD2 (7 bases). V was cut by 2 bases and J by 5 bases, with 13 bases left in between. The CDR3 is 14 residues long. Germline V gene data show CDR1 as SGHVS and CDR2 as FNYEAQ.

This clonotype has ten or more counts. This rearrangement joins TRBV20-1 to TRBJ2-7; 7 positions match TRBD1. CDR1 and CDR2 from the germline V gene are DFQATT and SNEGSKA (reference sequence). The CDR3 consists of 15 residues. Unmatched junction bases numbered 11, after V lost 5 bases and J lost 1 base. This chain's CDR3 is CSAAPYRGRSYEQYF. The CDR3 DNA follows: TGCAGTGCTGCCCCATACAGGGGACGTTCCTACGAGCAGTACTTC.

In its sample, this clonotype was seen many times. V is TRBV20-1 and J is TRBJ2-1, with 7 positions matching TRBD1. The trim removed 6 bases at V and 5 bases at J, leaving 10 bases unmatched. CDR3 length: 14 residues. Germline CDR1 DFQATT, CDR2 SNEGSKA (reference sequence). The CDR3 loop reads CSAGDSRTNNEQFF. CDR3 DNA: TGCAGTGCCGGGGACAGTCGCACTAACAATGAGCAGTTCTTC.

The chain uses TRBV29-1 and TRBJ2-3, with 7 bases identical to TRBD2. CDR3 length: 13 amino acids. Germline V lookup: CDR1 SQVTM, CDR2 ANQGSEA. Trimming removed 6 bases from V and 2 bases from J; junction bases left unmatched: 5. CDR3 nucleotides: TGCAGCGTAGGACTAGTGGTCACAGATACGCAGTATTTT. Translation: CSVGLVVTDTQYF.

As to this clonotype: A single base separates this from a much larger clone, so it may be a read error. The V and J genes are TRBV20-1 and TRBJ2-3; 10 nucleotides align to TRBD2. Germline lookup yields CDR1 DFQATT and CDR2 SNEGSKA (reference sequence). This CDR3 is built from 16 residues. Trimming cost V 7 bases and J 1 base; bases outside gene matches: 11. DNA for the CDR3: TGCAGTGTCCCAACCGGGACTAGCGCCGGCACAGATACGCAGTATTTT. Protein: CSVPTGTSAGTDTQYF.

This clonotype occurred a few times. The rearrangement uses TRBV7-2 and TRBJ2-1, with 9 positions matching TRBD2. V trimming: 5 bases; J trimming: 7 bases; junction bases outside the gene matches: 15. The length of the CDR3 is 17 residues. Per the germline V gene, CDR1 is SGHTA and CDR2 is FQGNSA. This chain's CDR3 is CASSLAGRGGAGNEQFF. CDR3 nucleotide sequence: TGTGCCAGCAGCCTCGCTGGGCGGGGGGGCGCTGGAAATGAGCAGTTCTTC.

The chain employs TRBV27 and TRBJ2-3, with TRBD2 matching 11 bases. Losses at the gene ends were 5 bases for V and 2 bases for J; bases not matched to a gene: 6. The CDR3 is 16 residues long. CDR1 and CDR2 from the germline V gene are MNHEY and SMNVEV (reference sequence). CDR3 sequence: CASSRVAGGATDTQYF. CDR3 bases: TGTGCCAGCAGTCGAGTAGCGGGAGGGGCCACAGATACGCAGTATTTT.

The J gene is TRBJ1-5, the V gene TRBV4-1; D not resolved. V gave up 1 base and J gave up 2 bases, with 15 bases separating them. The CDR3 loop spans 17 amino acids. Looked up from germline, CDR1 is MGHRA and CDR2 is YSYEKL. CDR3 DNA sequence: TGCGCCAGCAGCCAAGGGGAGGATGTTTTCGGCAATCAGCCCCAGCATTTT. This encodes CASSQGEDVFGNQPQHF.

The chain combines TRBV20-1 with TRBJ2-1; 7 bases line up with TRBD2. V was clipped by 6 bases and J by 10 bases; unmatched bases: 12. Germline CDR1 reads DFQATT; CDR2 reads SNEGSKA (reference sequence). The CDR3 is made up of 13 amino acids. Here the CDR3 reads CSAERSSGREQFF. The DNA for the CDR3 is TGCAGTGCAGAACGATCTAGCGGTCGGGAGCAGTTCTTC.

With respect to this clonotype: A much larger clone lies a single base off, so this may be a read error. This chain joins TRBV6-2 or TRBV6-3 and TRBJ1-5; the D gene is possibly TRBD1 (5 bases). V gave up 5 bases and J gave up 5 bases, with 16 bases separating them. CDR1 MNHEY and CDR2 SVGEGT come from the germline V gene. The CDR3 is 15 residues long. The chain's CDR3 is CASSTMGQGDQPQHF. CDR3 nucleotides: TGTGCCAGCAGTACAATGGGGCAGGGCGATCAGCCCCAGCATTTT.

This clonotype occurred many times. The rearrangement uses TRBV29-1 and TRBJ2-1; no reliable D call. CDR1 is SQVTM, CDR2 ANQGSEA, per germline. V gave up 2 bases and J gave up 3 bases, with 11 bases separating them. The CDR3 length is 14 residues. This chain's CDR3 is CSVELAFLYNEQFF. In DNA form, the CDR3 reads TGCAGCGTTGAATTAGCATTCCTCTACAATGAGCAGTTCTTC.

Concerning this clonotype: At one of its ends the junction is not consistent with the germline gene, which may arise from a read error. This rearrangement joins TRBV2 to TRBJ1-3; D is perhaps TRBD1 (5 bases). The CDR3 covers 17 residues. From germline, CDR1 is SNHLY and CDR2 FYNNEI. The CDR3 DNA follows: TGTACCAGCAGTGTTCAACTCAGGGTTGAAACTGGAAACACCATATATTTT. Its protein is CTSSVQLRVETGNTIYF.

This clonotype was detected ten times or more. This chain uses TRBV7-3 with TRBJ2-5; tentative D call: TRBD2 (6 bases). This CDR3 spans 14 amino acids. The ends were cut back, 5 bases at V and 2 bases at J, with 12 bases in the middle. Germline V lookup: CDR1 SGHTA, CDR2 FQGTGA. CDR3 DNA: TGTGCCAGCAGCAGTGGGGAGGCACAAGAGACCCAGTACTTC. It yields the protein CASSSGEAQETQYF.

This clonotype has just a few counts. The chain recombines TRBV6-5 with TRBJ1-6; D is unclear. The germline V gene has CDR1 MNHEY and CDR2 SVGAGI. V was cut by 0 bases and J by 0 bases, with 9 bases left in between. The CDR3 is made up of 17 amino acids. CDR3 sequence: CASSYSRPSSYNSPLHF. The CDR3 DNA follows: TGTGCCAGCAGTTACTCCCGACCTAGCTCCTATAATTCACCCCTCCACTTT.

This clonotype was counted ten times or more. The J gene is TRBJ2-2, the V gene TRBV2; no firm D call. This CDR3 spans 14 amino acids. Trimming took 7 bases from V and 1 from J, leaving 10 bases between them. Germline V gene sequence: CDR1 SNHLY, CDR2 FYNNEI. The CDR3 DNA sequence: TGTGCCAGCAACCGCCGCGGGAACACCGGGGAGCTGTTTTTT. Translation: CASNRRGNTGELFF.

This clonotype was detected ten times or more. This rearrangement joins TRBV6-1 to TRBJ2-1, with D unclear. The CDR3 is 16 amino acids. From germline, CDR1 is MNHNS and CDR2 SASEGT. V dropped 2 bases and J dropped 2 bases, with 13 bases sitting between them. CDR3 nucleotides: TGTGCCAGCAGTGAACGACCAGCGTGGACCTACAATGAGCAGTTCTTC. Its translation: CASSERPAWTYNEQFF.

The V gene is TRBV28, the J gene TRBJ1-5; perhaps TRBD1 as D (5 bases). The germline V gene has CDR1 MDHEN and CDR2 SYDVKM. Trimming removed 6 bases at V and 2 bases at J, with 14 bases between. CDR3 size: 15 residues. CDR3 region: CASRGEGSGNQPQHF. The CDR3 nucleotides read TGTGCCAGCAGAGGTGAGGGGTCGGGCAATCAGCCCCAGCATTTT.

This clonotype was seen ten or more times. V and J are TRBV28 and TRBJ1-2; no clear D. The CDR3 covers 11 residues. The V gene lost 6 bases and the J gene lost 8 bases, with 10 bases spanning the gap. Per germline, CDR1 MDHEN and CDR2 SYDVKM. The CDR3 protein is CASRSFQGYTF. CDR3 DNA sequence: TGTGCCAGCAGATCCTTCCAGGGCTACACCTTC.

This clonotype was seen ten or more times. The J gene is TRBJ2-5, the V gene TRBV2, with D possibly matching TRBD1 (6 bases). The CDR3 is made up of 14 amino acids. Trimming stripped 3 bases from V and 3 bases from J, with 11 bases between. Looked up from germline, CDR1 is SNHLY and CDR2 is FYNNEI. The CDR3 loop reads CASSDSRTEETQYF. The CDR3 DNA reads TGTGCCAGCAGTGATAGTAGGACAGAAGAGACCCAGTACTTC.

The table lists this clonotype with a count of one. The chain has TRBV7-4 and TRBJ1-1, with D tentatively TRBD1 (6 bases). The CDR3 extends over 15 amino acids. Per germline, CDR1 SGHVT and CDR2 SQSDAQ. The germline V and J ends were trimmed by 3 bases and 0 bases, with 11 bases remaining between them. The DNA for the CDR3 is TGTGCCAGCAGCTTTGCGGGACACATGAACACTGAAGCTTTCTTT. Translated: CASSFAGHMNTEAFF. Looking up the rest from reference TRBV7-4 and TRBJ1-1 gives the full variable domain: GAGVSQSPRYKVAKRGRDVALRCDSISGHVTLYWYRQTLGQGSEVLTYSQSDAQRDKSGRPSGRFSAERPERSVSTLKIQRTEQGDSAVYLCASSFAGHMNTEAFFGQGTRLTVV.

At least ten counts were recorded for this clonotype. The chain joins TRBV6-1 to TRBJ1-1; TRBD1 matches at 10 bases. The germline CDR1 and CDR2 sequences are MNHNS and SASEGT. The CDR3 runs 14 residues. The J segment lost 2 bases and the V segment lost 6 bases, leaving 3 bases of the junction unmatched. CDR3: CASRLTGGNTEAFF. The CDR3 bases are TGTGCCAGCAGATTGACAGGGGGCAACACTGAAGCTTTCTTT.

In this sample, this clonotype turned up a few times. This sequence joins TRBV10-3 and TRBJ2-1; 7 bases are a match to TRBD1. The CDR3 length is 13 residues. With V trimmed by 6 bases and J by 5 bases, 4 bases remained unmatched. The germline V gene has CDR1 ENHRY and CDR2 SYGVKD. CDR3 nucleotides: TGTGCCATCAGGACGACAGGGAACAATGAGCAGTTCTTC. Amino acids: CAIRTTGNNEQFF.

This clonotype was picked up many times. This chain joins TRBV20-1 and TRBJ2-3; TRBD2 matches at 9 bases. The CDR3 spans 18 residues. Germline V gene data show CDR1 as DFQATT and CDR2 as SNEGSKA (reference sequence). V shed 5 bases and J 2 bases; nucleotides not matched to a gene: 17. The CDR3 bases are TGCAGTGCTCACGGCGGGGGTCGGCTAGCGGGGCCCACAGATACGCAGTATTTT. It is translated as CSAHGGGRLAGPTDTQYF.